This TCR beta chain originates from a study of identical twins. The CDR3 consists of 13 residues. The V gene lost 6 bases and the J gene lost 5 bases, with 12 bases spanning the gap. Germline assignment: CDR1 SEHNR and CDR2 FQNEAQ (reference sequence). This clonotype turned up a few times. The antigen is not known. Each CDR3 protein is one row after TCRdb ran MiXCR on the 5' RACE reads. The sample has nearly 650,000 distinct CDR3 sequences, just over 7% seen once; the top ten hold 1.5% to 2%. Overall study findings and caveats: Insertions ran lower in abundant cord blood beta clonotypes, though not in memory repertoires. Twin-shared out-of-frame alpha sequences showed excess low generation probability.

The data also belong to a second study, concerning yellow fever vaccine responses in identical twins.

The genes are TRBV7-9 and TRBJ2-3; D is undetermined. Sequences were obtained from PBMCs. This TCR was recovered from a woman between 18 and 29 years old in good health. DNA of the CDR3: TGTGCCAGCAGGAGAGGCACCGAAGATACGCAGTATTTT. It yields the protein CASRRGTEDTQYF.